Sequencing of this T cell receptor beta chain was carried out in a study of graft-versus-host responses after intestinal transplantation. On the study more broadly: Recipients were given multivisceral, liver-intestinal, or isolated intestinal transplants. Anti-thymocyte globulin induction preceded about 3 years of tacrolimus and steroid maintenance in all recipients. General study results and limits: GvH clone levels peaked in circulation, and this peak was associated with early post-transplant HvG declines. Recipient marrow held GvH clones, some first seen in ileum or blood.

Sequenced by immunoSEQ multiplex PCR; TCRdb stores in-frame clones only, minus some. The sample records 90,000 to 120,000 clones, approximately 88% being singletons. In the case of this clone: Its antigen remains unidentified.

This CDR3 is 12 amino acids long. Germline V gene data show CDR1 as LNHDA and CDR2 as SQIVND (reference sequence). The V end lost 7 bases, the J end lost 6 bases, and 10 bases lay between the germline ends. The chain carries TRBV19 and TRBJ1-5; D not resolved. The sample in question was unstimulated CD4+ T cells sorted from spleen or lymph node cells, obtained before transplant. This TCR came from a human donor who was the organ donor for an intestinal transplant. The CDR3 here is CASNHGGQPQHF. The CDR3 DNA reads as TGTGCCAGTAATCACGGCGGTCAGCCCCAGCATTTT.